The 24 T cell receptor beta chains presented below share a single source sample, sequenced in a study of T cell responses to AZD1222 COVID-19 vaccine. TCRdb keeps only in-frame clones here, not all; method: immunoSEQ multiplex PCR. In the table there are over 100,000 clones, approximately 85% of which are singletons. The input for sequencing was peripheral blood, taken on day 0 of MenACWY control vaccination. All receptors come from an adult in good health.

V and J are TRBV5-1 and TRBJ1-2, with a possible D match to TRBD1 (6 bases). V lost 4 bases, J lost 5 bases, and 18 bases lay in between. CDR3 length equals 15 residues. CDR1 and CDR2 from the germline V gene are SGHRS and YFSETQ. This chain's CDR3 is CASSSKTQGFYGYTF. The CDR3 DNA sequence: TGCGCCAGCAGCAGTAAGACTCAGGGGTTTTATGGCTACACCTTC.

The chain recombines TRBV30 with TRBJ1-2; 9 positions agree with TRBD1. CDR1 is GTSNPN, CDR2 SVGIG, per germline (reference sequence). The trim removed 3 bases at V and 2 bases at J, leaving 7 bases unmatched. The CDR3 length is 15 residues. The chain's CDR3 is CAWSPMDRGNYGYTF. The CDR3 DNA sequence: TGTGCCTGGAGCCCGATGGACAGGGGAAACTATGGCTACACCTTC.

The chain uses TRBV10-3 and TRBJ1-2, with TRBD1 identical over 7 bases. V lost 6 bases, J lost 0 bases, and 4 bases stayed unmatched. The germline V gene has CDR1 ENHRY and CDR2 SYGVKD. The CDR3 is 14 amino acids. The CDR3 region is CAIRGDSSNYGYTF. CDR3 bases: TGTGCCATCAGGGGGGACAGCTCTAACTATGGCTACACCTTC.

J is TRBJ1-3 and V is TRBV25-1; D is unresolved. CDR3 length equals 17 residues. Trimming removed 2 bases from V and 0 bases from J, with 14 bases in between. Germline V gene sequence: CDR1 MGHDK, CDR2 SYGVNS. The CDR3: CASSEELTAGSGNTIYF. The CDR3 DNA is TGTGCCAGCAGTGAAGAGTTAACAGCCGGCTCTGGAAACACCATATATTTT. Looking up the rest from reference TRBV25-1 and TRBJ1-3 gives the full variable domain: EADIYQTPRYLVIGTGKKITLECSQTMGHDKMYWYQQDPGMELHLIHYSYGVNSTEKGDLSSESTVSRIRTEHFPLTLESARPSHTSQYLCASSEELTAGSGNTIYFGEGSWLTVV.

The chain has TRBV28 and TRBJ1-3, with D possibly TRBD1 on 6 matching bases. CDR3 length: 15 residues. Germline CDR1 reads MDHEN; CDR2 reads SYDVKM. V lost 10 bases, J lost 2 bases, and 18 bases lay in between. CDR3 region: CATLLGQGTGNTIYF. CDR3 in DNA: TGTGCCACCCTCTTGGGTCAGGGGACTGGAAACACCATATATTTT.

The chain is built from TRBV12-3 or TRBV12-4 and TRBJ2-1, with D hard to call. CDR3 length: 12 residues. V was cut by 5 bases and J by 10 bases, with 12 bases left in between. The CDR3 loop is CASSRALGEQFF. CDR3 DNA: TGTGCCAGCAGTCGGGCCCTGGGAGAGCAGTTCTTC.

This chain connects TRBV28 to TRBJ2-1; TRBD1 might be the D (6 bases). The ends were cut back, 6 bases at V and 9 bases at J, with 15 bases in the middle. Per germline, CDR1 MDHEN and CDR2 SYDVKM. This CDR3 contains 13 residues. The DNA of the CDR3 is TGTGCCAGCAGCCGAAACAGGGTAGGTGAGCAGTTCTTC. It codes for CASSRNRVGEQFF.

The V gene is TRBV19, the J gene TRBJ1-2; possibly TRBD1 for D (5 bases). V lost 8 bases and J 8 bases, leaving 21 bases between the germline ends. CDR1 is LNHDA, CDR2 SQIVND, per germline (reference sequence). The CDR3 is 14 residues long. The CDR3 nucleotides read TGTGCCAGTCTCCCCGGGGGGGACTTGCCCGGCTACACCTTC. Amino acid sequence: CASLPGGDLPGYTF.

The V gene is TRBV6-5, the J gene TRBJ1-1; D is undetermined. Germline V gene sequence: CDR1 MNHEY, CDR2 SVGAGI. Deletions cut 2 bases from V and 12 bases from J, with 10 bases between. This CDR3 has 11 amino acids. The CDR3 region has the DNA TGTGCCAGCAGTTACGGGCTGGGGACTTTCTTT. Its translation is CASSYGLGTFF.

The chain recombines TRBV18 with TRBJ2-2; maybe TRBD2 (7 bases). CDR3 length equals 16 residues. Germline V gene sequence: CDR1 KGHSH, CDR2 LQKENI. V dropped 5 bases and J dropped 3 bases, with 16 bases sitting between them. CDR3 bases: TGTGCCAGCTCAGCAGGACTAGGGGGATACACCGGGGAGCTGTTTTTT. It encodes CASSAGLGGYTGELFF. The full variable domain, completed using reference TRBV18 and TRBJ2-2, is NAGVMQNPRHLVRRRGQEARLRCSPMKGHSHVYWYRQLPEEGLKFMVYLQKENIIDESGMPKERFSAEFPKEGPSILRIQQVVRGDSAAYFCASSAGLGGYTGELFFGEGSRLTVL.

This chain links TRBV23-1 with TRBJ1-4; the D gene is possibly TRBD1 (6 bases). TRBV23-1 is an ORF; its function is uncertain. Trimming removed 2 bases from V and 8 bases from J, with 15 bases in between. This CDR3 spans 15 amino acids. Here the CDR3 reads CASSQQDSYWEKLFF. In nucleotides, the CDR3 is TGCGCCAGCAGTCAACAGGACAGTTATTGGGAAAAACTGTTTTTT.

The V call is TRBV10-3, the J call TRBJ2-1; D unresolved. The CDR3 spans 12 residues. The V and J ends lost 2 bases and 6 bases respectively, with 5 bases between them. CDR1 and CDR2 (germline): ENHRY, SYGVKD. This chain's CDR3 is CAISETGNEQFF. CDR3 DNA: TGTGCCATCAGTGAGACCGGCAATGAGCAGTTCTTC.

The chain recombines TRBV28 with TRBJ1-1; D gene uncertain. The CDR3 length is 13 residues. V shed 6 bases and J shed 2 bases, with 10 bases lying between them. Germline V gene sequence: CDR1 MDHEN, CDR2 SYDVKM. CDR3 nucleotides: TGTGCCAGCAGCCCAGACATAAACACTGAAGCTTTCTTT. Translating it yields CASSPDINTEAFF. Full variable domain (outside the CDR3, taken from reference TRBV28 and TRBJ1-1): DVKVTQSSRYLVKRTGEKVFLECVQDMDHENMFWYRQDPGLGLRLIYFSYDVKMKEKGDIPEGYSVSREKKERFSLILESASTNQTSMYLCASSPDINTEAFFGQGTRLTVV.

The chain uses TRBV2 and TRBJ2-1, with 11 bases lining up with TRBD1. Germline-derived CDR1 and CDR2 are SNHLY and FYNNEI. CDR3 size: 18 residues. With V trimmed by 7 bases and J by 7 bases, 18 bases remained unmatched. The CDR3 DNA reads as TGTGCCAGCACCAAACTAAATCTGGGACAGGGGGTAGGAAATGAGCAGTTCTTC. It encodes CASTKLNLGQGVGNEQFF.

In regard to this clone: The junction departs from germline at one end; a sequencing error may be responsible. The chain employs TRBV28 and TRBJ2-1; TRBD2 aligns across 9 bases. Germline V gives CDR1 MDHEN, CDR2 SYDVKM. The length of the CDR3 is 14 residues. The CDR3: CAISSGSGVNEQFF. The DNA for the CDR3 is TGTGCCATCAGTAGCGGGAGCGGGGTCAATGAGCAGTTCTTC.

This sequence joins TRBV6-5 and TRBJ2-3; 7 positions match TRBD1. The germline V gene encodes CDR1 MNHEY and CDR2 SVGAGI. The V gene end was trimmed by 7 bases and the J gene end by 1 base; junction bases not matched to a gene: 5. The CDR3 loop spans 14 amino acids. CDR3 loop: CASTRQGGTDTQYF. DNA for the CDR3: TGTGCCAGCACCCGACAGGGCGGCACAGATACGCAGTATTTT.

This rearrangement joins TRBV4-1 to TRBJ1-5, with D perhaps TRBD1 (6 bases). Trimming pared 0 bases from V and 8 bases from J, leaving 14 bases between. This CDR3 is 15 amino acids long. From germline, CDR1 is MGHRA and CDR2 YSYEKL. This CDR3 reads CASSQEFGGAEPQHF. The CDR3 nucleotides are TGCGCCAGCAGCCAAGAATTTGGGGGCGCGGAGCCCCAGCATTTT.

The chain carries TRBV6-2 or TRBV6-3 and TRBJ2-2; D unresolved. This CDR3 is 17 amino acids long. V was trimmed by 2 bases and J by 1 base, leaving 14 bases between them. Germline V gene sequence: CDR1 MNHEY, CDR2 SVGEGT. CDR3 coding DNA: TGTGCCAGCAGTTACGATTCGCGGAACTTGAACACCGGGGAGCTGTTTTTT. Residues: CASSYDSRNLNTGELFF.

The genes are TRBV6-2 or TRBV6-3 and TRBJ2-7; D unresolved. This CDR3 has 13 residues. V lost 3 bases and J 5 bases, leaving 11 bases between the germline ends. Germline-derived CDR1 and CDR2 are MNHEY and SVGEGT. In DNA form, the CDR3 reads TGTGCCAGCAGTTATCAGGTGCGCGACGAGCAGTACTTC. It yields the protein CASSYQVRDEQYF.

The chain carries TRBV9 and TRBJ1-1; D not certain. The V gene lost 0 bases and the J gene lost 0 bases, with 9 bases spanning the gap. This CDR3 spans 15 amino acids. Germline lookup yields CDR1 SGDLS and CDR2 YYNGEE. The CDR3 DNA reads as TGTGCCAGCAGCGTAGGACGCGCTATGAACACTGAAGCTTTCTTT. Protein product: CASSVGRAMNTEAFF.

There are a few counts of this clone. The chain recombines TRBV28 with TRBJ1-6; D not certain. This CDR3 region has 19 residues. Trimming took off 2 bases at V and 0 bases at J, with 17 bases between the two ends. From germline, CDR1 is MDHEN and CDR2 SYDVKM. The CDR3 reads CASSLQAAPPSSYNSPLHF. In DNA, the CDR3 is TGTGCCAGCAGTTTACAGGCAGCCCCCCCTAGCTCCTATAATTCACCCCTCCACTTT.

The chain employs TRBV13 and TRBJ2-7, with TRBD2 matching 12 bases. Germline CDR1 and CDR2: PRHDT and FYEKMQ (reference sequence). The CDR3 is 16 residues long. Unmatched junction bases numbered 5, after V lost 4 bases and J lost 1 base. CDR3 sequence reads: CASSSLGTSGSYEQYF. DNA for the CDR3: TGTGCCAGCAGCTCCTTAGGGACTAGCGGGTCCTACGAGCAGTACTTC.

This CDR3 is CASSYRYSVDGELFF. Here the CDR3 DNA reads TGTGCCAGCAGTTACCGGTACAGCGTGGACGGGGAGCTGTTTTTT. The rearrangement joins TRBV6-5 to TRBJ2-2; no clear D gene. Trimming took off 2 bases at V and 7 bases at J, with 14 bases between the two ends. CDR1 MNHEY and CDR2 SVGAGI come from the germline V gene. This CDR3 region has 15 residues.

The chain combines TRBV7-2 with TRBJ1-2; 12 positions match TRBD1. The CDR3 sequence is 16 residues long. From germline, CDR1 is SGHTA and CDR2 FQGNSA. With V trimmed by 5 bases and J by 8 bases, 12 bases remained unmatched. Here the CDR3 reads CASSAPGQGAIHGYTF. The CDR3 DNA follows: TGTGCCAGCAGCGCCCCGGGACAGGGGGCAATACACGGCTACACCTTC. Together with reference TRBV7-2 and TRBJ1-2, the CDR3 gives the full variable domain: GAGVSQSPSNKVTEKGKDVELRCDPISGHTALYWYRQSLGQGLEFLIYFQGNSAPDKSGLPSDRFSAERTGGSVSTLTIQRTQQEDSAVYLCASSAPGQGAIHGYTFGSGTRLTVV.